Following are 16 T cell receptor beta chains from one sample sequenced in a study of blood T cell repertoires in COVID-19. The method was immunoSEQ multiplex PCR; TCRdb's version includes in-frame clones alone and lacks a portion of them. The sample lists approximately 280,000 clones; 89% were seen once. Sequencing input: PBMCs or T cells enriched from blood (not recorded which). All receptors come from a woman aged 55-69 years who had recovered from COVID-19.

The chain uses TRBV6-1 and TRBJ1-5; D is uncertain. The ends were cut back, 2 bases at V and 1 base at J, with 12 bases in the middle. Germline loops: CDR1 MNHNS, CDR2 SASEGT. This CDR3 contains 16 residues. CDR3 DNA: TGTGCCAGCAGTGAACGGGCGCCGGGAAGCAATCAGCCCCAGCATTTT. Translated, it gives CASSERAPGSNQPQHF.

The rearrangement uses TRBV6-5 and TRBJ2-5; TRBD2 might be the D (6 bases). Per the germline V gene, CDR1 is MNHEY and CDR2 is SVGAGI. V lost 1 base, J lost 2 bases, and 11 bases lay in between. The CDR3 length is 15 residues. CDR3 sequence: CASSYWREGQETQYF. The CDR3 DNA follows: TGTGCCAGCAGTTACTGGCGGGAAGGACAAGAGACCCAGTACTTC.

This chain links TRBV2 with TRBJ1-2, with D unclear. The CDR3 has 12 amino acids. CDR1 is SNHLY and CDR2 is FYNNEI in the germline V gene. The V end lost 4 bases, the J end lost 5 bases, and 8 bases lay between the germline ends. In DNA form, the CDR3 reads TGTGCCAGCAGTGTTACAGAATATGGCTACACCTTC. It codes for CASSVTEYGYTF.

V and J are TRBV9 and TRBJ1-2; D gene ambiguous. The germline V gene encodes CDR1 SGDLS and CDR2 YYNGEE. Trimming removed 3 bases from V and 0 bases from J, with 12 bases in between. CDR3 length equals 15 residues. In DNA form, the CDR3 reads TGTGCCAGCAGCGGGCCGTCGGGGACTAACTATGGCTACACCTTC. Translation gives CASSGPSGTNYGYTF.

The chain is built from TRBV6-5 and TRBJ2-1; D is unresolved. Trimming pared 5 bases from V and 5 bases from J, leaving 16 bases between. The CDR3 loop spans 15 amino acids. Per the germline V gene, CDR1 is MNHEY and CDR2 is SVGAGI. The CDR3 is CASSTQKALNNEQFF. The CDR3 DNA reads TGTGCCAGCAGTACCCAAAAGGCACTAAACAATGAGCAGTTCTTC.

The chain combines TRBV6-1 with TRBJ1-2; D is possibly TRBD1 (5 bases). CDR3 length: 13 amino acids. Trimming took off 2 bases at V and 6 bases at J, with 10 bases between the two ends. Germline V gene sequence: CDR1 MNHNS, CDR2 SASEGT. CDR3 coding DNA: TGTGCCAGCAGTGAAACGGGGGTTGATGGCTACACCTTC. This gives the protein CASSETGVDGYTF.

The V and J genes are TRBV9 and TRBJ1-5; tentative D call: TRBD1 (5 bases). This CDR3 is 15 amino acids long. Germline CDR1 and CDR2: SGDLS and YYNGEE. The V end was cut by 4 bases, the J end by 2 bases, with 13 bases between. The CDR3 DNA sequence: TGTGCCAGCAGCCCCCAGGAGGGGCGCAATCAGCCCCAGCATTTT. This gives the protein CASSPQEGRNQPQHF. The entire variable domain, with the rest obtained from reference TRBV9 and TRBJ1-5, is as follows: DSGVTQTPKHLITATGQRVTLRCSPRSGDLSVYWYQQSLDQGLQFLIQYYNGEERAKGNILERFSAQQFPDLHSELNLSSLELGDSALYFCASSPQEGRNQPQHFGDGTRLSIL.

CDR3 loop: CASSQEGGGYGYTF. DNA for the CDR3: TGTGCCAGCAGCCAAGAAGGGGGTGGCTATGGCTACACCTTC. The gene calls are TRBV14 and TRBJ1-2; D is perhaps TRBD1 (6 bases). V lost 0 bases and J 4 bases, leaving 9 bases between the germline ends. The germline gives CDR1 SGHDN, CDR2 FVKESK. The CDR3 length is 14 residues. Using reference TRBV14 and TRBJ1-2 for the parts outside the CDR3, the full variable domain is EAGVTQFPSHSVIEKGQTVTLRCDPISGHDNLYWYRRVMGKEIKFLLHFVKESKQDESGMPNNRFLAERTGGTYSTLKVQPAELEDSGVYFCASSQEGGGYGYTFGSGTRLTVV.

The chain carries TRBV11-3 and TRBJ2-1; TRBD2 agrees at 15 bases. This CDR3 region has 18 residues. Germline assignment: CDR1 SGHNT and CDR2 YENEEA. After removal of 9 bases from V and 5 bases from J, the junction contained 14 bases not matched to a gene. CDR3 in DNA: TGTGCCAGTACCAAAACGGGACTAGCGGGAGGAAAGGACAATGAGCAGTTCTTC. Protein product: CASTKTGLAGGKDNEQFF.

The V and J genes are TRBV5-1 and TRBJ1-1; D is perhaps TRBD1 (6 bases). Between the trimmed V and J ends, which lost 0 bases and 4 bases, there was a span of 7 bases. Germline loops: CDR1 SGHRS, CDR2 YFSETQ. This CDR3 has 13 residues. The CDR3 loop is CASSLAGVTEAFF. The CDR3 region has the DNA TGCGCCAGCAGCTTGGCAGGGGTCACTGAAGCTTTCTTT.

V usage is TRBV9 and J usage is TRBJ2-7; 11 nucleotides align to TRBD1. Germline values: CDR1 SGDLS, CDR2 YYNGEE. Unmatched junction bases numbered 8, after V lost 3 bases and J lost 6 bases. This CDR3 comprises 15 residues. Here the CDR3 DNA reads TGTGCCAGCAGCGCCTCCGGGACAGGGGGGGCCGAGCAGTACTTC. Translating gives CASSASGTGGAEQYF.

V gene TRBV6-2 or TRBV6-3 combines with J gene TRBJ2-2; possibly TRBD2 for D (6 bases). The CDR3 runs 15 residues. Looked up from germline, CDR1 is MNHEY and CDR2 is SVGEGT. Trimming left V 1 base short and J 1 base short, with 7 bases between. The CDR3 DNA follows: TGTGCCAGCAGTTACTGGCGGGGGAACACCGGGGAGCTGTTTTTT. Its translation: CASSYWRGNTGELFF.

This clone was recorded once. The V gene is TRBV11-3, the J gene TRBJ2-1; D not resolved. The CDR3 spans 12 residues. The germline V gene encodes CDR1 SGHNT and CDR2 YENEEA. Trimming removed 4 bases from V and 6 bases from J, with 7 bases in between. DNA of the CDR3: TGTGCCAGCAGCTCCACTGCCAATGAGCAGTTCTTC. Protein sequence: CASSSTANEQFF. Supplemented by reference TRBV11-3 and TRBJ2-1, the full variable domain reads EAGVVQSPRYKIIEKKQPVAFWCNPISGHNTLYWYLQNLGQGPELLIRYENEEAVDDSQLPKDRFSAERLKGVDSTLKIQPAELGDSAVYLCASSSTANEQFFGPGTRLTVL.

The V and J genes are TRBV19 and TRBJ1-2; D is uncertain. Trimming cost V 5 bases and J 4 bases, with 11 bases left between them. CDR1 is LNHDA, CDR2 SQIVND, per germline (reference sequence). The CDR3 is 13 residues long. The CDR3 reads CASSWPNSYGYTF. CDR3 nucleotide sequence: TGTGCCAGTAGTTGGCCCAACAGCTATGGCTACACCTTC.

The rearrangement uses TRBV19 and TRBJ1-4, with 8 bases fitting TRBD1. Germline V gene sequence: CDR1 LNHDA, CDR2 SQIVND (reference sequence). With 5 bases clipped from V and 8 bases from J, the junction kept 7 bases outside the gene matches. The CDR3 is 14 amino acids. This chain's CDR3 is CASSHGQGREKLFF. In DNA form, the CDR3 reads TGTGCCAGTAGTCATGGACAGGGACGGGAAAAACTGTTTTTT.

The V call is TRBV30, the J call TRBJ1-2; D is ambiguous. Trimming took off 4 bases at V and 0 bases at J, with 12 bases between the two ends. The germline CDR1 and CDR2 sequences are GTSNPN and SVGIG (reference sequence). The CDR3 is made up of 14 amino acids. CDR3 in DNA: TGTGCCTGGATAGGCGACGGAGCTAACTATGGCTACACCTTC. Translated: CAWIGDGANYGYTF.